This TCR beta chain emerged from a study of T-cell reconstitution after alpha-beta-depleted transplantation in children. Germline loops: CDR1 SEHNR, CDR2 FQNEAQ (reference sequence). The CDR3 has 17 amino acids. J gave up 7 bases and V 0 bases, and 5 bases lay outside the gene matches. This clonotype has at least ten counts. The library targeted TCRbeta and was prepared with unique molecular identifiers. TCRdb independently ran MiXCR on the PCR reads; one entry per CDR3 protein. The sample includes about 610,000 distinct CDR3 sequences, roughly 10% seen only once; the top ten take less than 5%. The clonotype originates from a human donor who donated a stem cell graft to a child with acute myeloid leukemia. Sample: PBMCs from the stem cell graft donor, taken from the stem cell graft. V gene TRBV7-9 combines with J gene TRBJ2-1, with 14 positions matching TRBD2. CDR3 nucleotides: TGTGCCAGCAGCTTAGCGGTCGGGACTAGCGGGAGTAATGAGCAGTTCTTC. Translation gives CASSLAVGTSGSNEQFF.